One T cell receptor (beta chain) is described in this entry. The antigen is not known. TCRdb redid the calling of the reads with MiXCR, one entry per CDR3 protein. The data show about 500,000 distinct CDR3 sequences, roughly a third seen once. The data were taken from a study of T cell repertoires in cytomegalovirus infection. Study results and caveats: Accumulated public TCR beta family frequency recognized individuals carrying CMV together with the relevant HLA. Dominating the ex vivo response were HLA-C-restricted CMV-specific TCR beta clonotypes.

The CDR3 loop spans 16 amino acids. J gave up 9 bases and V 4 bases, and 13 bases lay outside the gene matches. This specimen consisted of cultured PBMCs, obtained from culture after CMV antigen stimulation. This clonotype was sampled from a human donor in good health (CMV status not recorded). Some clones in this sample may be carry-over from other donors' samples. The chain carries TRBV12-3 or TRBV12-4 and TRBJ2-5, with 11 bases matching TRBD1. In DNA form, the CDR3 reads TGTGCCAGCAGTTCCGGGACAGGGGGGGGCCTGGCGGCCCAGTACTTC. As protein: CASSSGTGGGLAAQYF.